This TCR beta chain was profiled in a study of cytomegalovirus exposure and HLA in healthy donors (dated by TCRdb to 2015 to 2018). Regarding the research as a whole: An earlier analysis of about 530 of the donors reported approximately 300 Gb of sequence data and 117 million unique TCR beta sequences obtained from about 179 million T cells. Roughly 300 gigabases of sequencing data and roughly 90 million unique TCR sequences were included in an early release covering 550 to 800 HLA-typed donors. Of the 300 to 450 genotyped donors, about 84% fell in the genetic ancestry cluster associated with self-reported Caucasian donors. The study aimed to test whether signatures of past pathogen exposure could be identified by cataloging public T cell receptors. The study used immunosequencing to profile the T cell repertoires of around 600 subjects and linked those repertoires to cytomegalovirus serostatus. A separate validation cohort of some 130 different subjects was used in addition to the roughly 700-subject first cohort. To predict cytomegalovirus infection status, the study brought together high-throughput TCR immunosequencing, statistical association of individual TCRs with disease status, and machine learning. A later analysis re-examined previously published TCR beta repertoires from more than 650 donors and added high-resolution HLA genotyping to investigate patterns of TCR occurrence. Rather than drawing on any new phenotypic data, the later analysis identified candidate immune exposures from TCR beta sequences and the way those sequences occurred across donors. To decide whether each TCR beta V gene segment behaved as functional or pseudogenic, an earlier analysis of some 600 of the donors relied on high-throughput TCR beta sequencing. Donor age, sex, ethnicity and CMV serostatus were compiled alongside the repertoire data. In a later genetic analysis, genome-wide SNP genotypes for about 55% of the roughly 700 donors were used, and that subset was treated as a discovery cohort. All discovery cohort repertoires had been generated using a single sequencing platform. Both class I and class II loci were covered by HLA typing, at four-digit resolution. The number of donors typed differed by locus, with roughly 629-640 for A, B, C, DRB1 and DQB1, around 520 for DQA1, 600 to 610 for DPA1, and some 440 for DPB1. Because of strong linkage in the cohort, roughly five DR-DQ haplotypes were treated as single units for association and clustering. Across under 500 genotyped donors of the cohort, an average of roughly 250,000 unique TCR beta nucleotide sequences per donor were sequenced, and roughly 17% of those sequences were non-productive.

Based on the germline V gene, the CDR1 and CDR2 sequences are MDHEN and SYDVKM. The junction shows trimming of 7 bases on V and 6 bases on J, plus 13 bases between the germline ends. From the cysteine through the phenylalanine, the CDR3 covers 14 amino acids. The kept DNA is CDR3 alone, 42 bases in frame from the first base. General study outcomes and caveats: Across donors, most TCR sequences were observed very rarely, whereas some public TCRs were present in many individuals. Correlated functional status among segregating V segments might be attributable to linkage disequilibrium, but an unknown experimental factor could not be ruled out. Because counts were too low, fewer than 20 rarely observed V segments, including chromosome 9 orphons, were excluded from the earlier analysis of around 640 of the donors. The classifier was reported to diagnose cytomegalovirus status with high specificity and sensitivity in both the original cohort and the validation cohort. The only immune exposure information available for the cohort was CMV serostatus. The authors suggested that the approach could potentially be generalized to other disease states and immunological phenotypes. A group of highly shared sequence variants was considered likely to be a technical artifact of the sequencing pipeline. Presence/absence analyses assumed roughly uniform sequencing depth across donors, an assumption that may not hold. The 87-base-pair reads could not distinguish some IMGT-functional V segments, including TRBV6-2 and TRBV6-3, so those segments were excluded. Several of the top co-occurrence clusters appeared to be linked to parvovirus B19, influenza, CMV and Epstein-Barr virus, according to a later analysis. In this cohort, only TCR beta chains were sequenced, and detectable features were limited by the absence of alpha or paired-chain data. Broadly in line with IMGT annotations, most TCR beta V segments showed up in productive rearrangements about 87% or about 30% of the time in an earlier analysis of around 550 of the donors. A few of the identified cytomegalovirus-associated TCR beta chains were confirmed in vitro to be specific for cytomegalovirus antigens. A later analysis associated 15,000 or so TCR beta sequences with specific HLA alleles at a false discovery rate of 0.05. According to a later analysis, TCR association rates differed among HLA loci, with DRB1 alleles showing the most associated TCRs and HLA-C alleles showing the fewest. V-gene and J-gene trimming of TCR beta chains was associated with a missense DCLRE1C variant in a later genetic analysis, and the association was replicated in an independent cohort. A further reported finding was that TCR beta sequences accurately predicted the HLA-A and HLA-B alleles for most subjects in the first cohort. According to a later analysis, most CMV-associated TCR beta chains appeared to be HLA-restricted, and the HLA associations seemed to be driven largely by CMV exposure. Compared with equally common non-associated chains, HLA-associated TCR beta chains in a later analysis were more clonally expanded and had lower generation probabilities. Assigning TCR associations to individual alleles was difficult when HLA alleles, especially DR and DQ, strongly co-occurred. A total of 164 TCR beta chains were listed by the study as associated with cytomegalovirus. A later genetic analysis reported fewer N-insertions in productive TCRs among donors in an Asian-associated ancestry cluster than the roughly 700-donor mean. HLA typing was unavailable for some donors at each locus, so association tests used only the typed subset.

Points on this clone: The antigen it recognizes is unknown. Base quality data are lacking; no much larger clone is found one base away.

The cohort comprised approximately 700 healthy bone marrow donors. At the time of sampling, every cohort member was nominally healthy, though immune exposures that went unrecorded were likely present. The donor tested CMV seropositive, placing the donor among the 250 to 350 seropositive members of the cohort. Each donor provided a peripheral blood sample, and peripheral blood mononuclear cells were used for TCR beta sequencing. The Qiagen DNeasy Blood Extraction Kit was used to extract genomic DNA from the blood cell samples. The library came from the immunoSEQ multiplex PCR assay. For the multiplex PCR, a mixture combining 60 forward primers for TCR Vbeta segments and 13 reverse primers for TCR Jbeta segments was used. A multiplex PCR assay on genomic DNA amplified the CDR3 region of rearranged TCR beta genes. The Illumina HiSeq System was used to sequence the amplified TCR beta libraries as 87-base-pair reads. Per the authors' processing: A later analysis tallied 75 million to 95 million unique TCR beta chains across the 650 to 750 repertoires, and around 9.9 million of those chains were shared by two or more donors. Raw reads were error-corrected and collapsed into unique sequences by a nearest-neighbor algorithm in which closely related sequences were merged to remove PCR and sequencing errors. CDR3 sequences were aligned to IMGT reference sequences to assign V, D and J gene segments. Each retained sequence needed at least a six-nucleotide match to both a V gene segment and a J gene segment. A rearrangement counted as productive if the CDR3 had no stop codons and remained in frame with V and J, and every other rearrangement counted as non-productive. CDR3 was defined according to IMGT convention as the region running from the second conserved V-encoded cysteine to the conserved J-encoded phenylalanine. Sequences without an unambiguous match to a single V gene segment were excluded from the earlier analysis of about 600 of the donors. An earlier analysis of a few hundred of the donors classified V segments as functional when productive rearrangements were above 56.7% and as segregating when the standard deviation between donors was above 5%. A statistical classification framework was developed to diagnose cytomegalovirus status using the catalog of TCR beta chain sequences. A later analysis assigned V and J genes by comparing TCR nucleotide sequences with IMGT/GENE-DB human TR gene sequences. The TCRdist pipeline was used in a later analysis to assign CDR3 sequences and most-parsimonious VDJ recombination scenarios. A later analysis defined each TCR beta chain by its CDR3 amino acid sequence plus V-gene family, and excluded reads lacking a unique V-gene family. To address suspected cross-contamination and a sequencing artifact, a later analysis removed approximately 600 highly shared, low-generation-probability nucleotide sequences. In a later analysis, a clonal expansion index was calculated for each public chain from normalized within-repertoire ranks of inferred template counts. In a later analysis, generation probabilities were computed with a VDJ recombination model fitted to out-of-frame rearrangements, and the resulting probabilities were checked against IGoR. A later analysis scored TCR-TCR, TCR-HLA and TCR-CMV co-occurrence with hypergeometric tests, applying a repertoire-size bias correction to TCR pairs. False discovery rates were estimated in a later analysis by permuting HLA or CMV assignments 20 times. In a later analysis, co-occurring TCRs were grouped with DBSCAN, and TCRdist sequence similarity was added when clustering was performed within HLA-allele-positive subsets. For co-occurrence clustering, repertoires with fewer than 30,000 or more than 120,000 public chains were excluded, along with about five repertoires with anomalous nucleotide sharing. The source is immuneACCESS, and TCRdb retained only in-frame sequences with V and J called. Part of the clones is not carried over; for the studies checked, unresolved V genes explain less than half of this, and the remainder is unexplained. V and J calls plus clone size are reproduced from that table; the DNA served to infer D and trimming. The sample table holds tens of thousands of clones, of which around 73% were seen once. The ten largest account for 2.5% to 3% of the sample.

The receptor's source is a woman between 40 and 50 years old in good health and CMV-seropositive. Sequenced: PBMCs. The rearranged segments are TRBV28 and TRBJ1-6; tentative D gene TRBD1, with 6 bases matching. Read as DNA, the sequence is TGTGCCAGCATAAAACAGGGCTTTAATTCACCCCTCCACTTT. This sequence encodes CASIKQGFNSPLHF.